A selection of T cell receptor beta chains follows, all from one sample in a study of response to subunit inactivated influenza vaccine. TCRdb redid the calling of the RT-PCR reads with MiXCR, one entry per CDR3 protein. The sample yields 540,000 or so distinct CDR3 sequences, approximately 13% seen once. The material was PBMCs from blood, obtained 40 to 50 days after vaccination. All receptors come from a man aged 45-65 years who received an inactivated influenza vaccine. Both conserved end residues are part of each CDR3. Each record gives: D gene, V gene, J gene, clone size, CDR3 protein, CDR3 DNA. D genes are given only for firm matches. Only some rows state a clone size, as once, few, many or a class for expanded clones.

d_call: NA; v_call: TRBV25-1; j_call: TRBJ2-3; clone_size: few; cdr3_aa: CASSERNRGTQYF; cdr3_nt: TGTGCCAGCAGTGAACGGAACCGGGGTACGCAGTATTTT
d_call: TRBD2; v_call: TRBV6-2/TRBV6-3; j_call: TRBJ2-7; clone_size: few; cdr3_aa: CASSYSTAGRDYYEQYF; cdr3_nt: TGTGCCAGCAGTTACTCGACCGCAGGGAGGGACTACTACGAGCAGTACTTC
d_call: TRBD1; v_call: TRBV5-5; j_call: TRBJ2-7; clone_size: few; cdr3_aa: CASRSGTGPYEQYF; cdr3_nt: TGTGCCAGCAGATCCGGGACAGGGCCCTACGAGCAGTACTTC
d_call: NA; v_call: TRBV5-1; j_call: TRBJ2-1; clone_size: NA; cdr3_aa: CASSLATMGYNEQFF; cdr3_nt: TGCGCCAGCAGCTTGGCCACGATGGGCTACAATGAGCAGTTCTTC
d_call: TRBD1; v_call: TRBV7-9; j_call: TRBJ2-1; clone_size: few; cdr3_aa: CASSLGRGFRNEQFF; cdr3_nt: TGTGCCAGCAGCTTAGGCAGGGGGTTTAGAAATGAGCAGTTCTTC
d_call: NA; v_call: TRBV4-3; j_call: TRBJ2-7; clone_size: NA; cdr3_aa: CASSPSMGGYEQYF; cdr3_nt: TGCGCCAGCAGCCCTAGTATGGGTGGCTACGAGCAGTACTTC
d_call: TRBD1; v_call: TRBV12-3/TRBV12-4; j_call: TRBJ2-3; clone_size: NA; cdr3_aa: CASSPQGAGWDTQYF; cdr3_nt: TGTGCCAGCAGCCCACAGGGGGCGGGATGGGATACGCAGTATTTT
d_call: NA; v_call: TRBV9; j_call: TRBJ2-1; clone_size: NA; cdr3_aa: CASSVGGAPEQFF; cdr3_nt: TGTGCCAGCAGCGTAGGGGGAGCGCCAGAGCAGTTCTTC
d_call: TRBD2; v_call: TRBV11-2; j_call: TRBJ2-1; clone_size: few; cdr3_aa: CASSAPGTSGSSYNEQFF; cdr3_nt: TGTGCCAGCAGCGCCCCCGGGACTAGCGGGAGCTCCTACAATGAGCAGTTCTTC
d_call: TRBD2; v_call: TRBV14; j_call: TRBJ2-3; clone_size: NA; cdr3_aa: CASSPLAGDGTDTQYF; cdr3_nt: TGTGCCAGCAGCCCACTAGCGGGAGATGGTACAGATACGCAGTATTTT
d_call: TRBD1; v_call: TRBV7-8; j_call: TRBJ2-7; clone_size: few; cdr3_aa: CASSLGTGSVYEQYF; cdr3_nt: TGTGCCAGCAGCTTAGGGACAGGGAGCGTCTACGAGCAGTACTTC
d_call: NA; v_call: TRBV7-9; j_call: TRBJ1-1; clone_size: NA; cdr3_aa: CASSPGPIGTEAFF; cdr3_nt: TGTGCCAGCAGCCCGGGACCCATCGGCACTGAAGCTTTCTTT
d_call: NA; v_call: TRBV20-1; j_call: TRBJ1-2; clone_size: many; cdr3_aa: CSARDLNYGYTF; cdr3_nt: TGCAGTGCTAGAGACCTTAACTATGGCTACACCTTC
d_call: NA; v_call: TRBV7-2; j_call: TRBJ2-2; clone_size: NA; cdr3_aa: CASSGGAHTGELFF; cdr3_nt: TGTGCCAGCAGCGGGGGGGCTCACACCGGGGAGCTGTTTTTT
d_call: TRBD2; v_call: TRBV20-1; j_call: TRBJ2-3; clone_size: few; cdr3_aa: CSASAGGSADTQYF; cdr3_nt: TGCAGTGCTTCGGCGGGGGGTTCCGCAGATACGCAGTATTTT
d_call: TRBD1; v_call: TRBV6-5; j_call: TRBJ2-7; clone_size: few; cdr3_aa: CASSYRQGNNEQYF; cdr3_nt: TGTGCCAGCAGTTACCGACAGGGGAACAACGAGCAGTACTTC
d_call: TRBD1; v_call: TRBV15; j_call: TRBJ2-7; clone_size: NA; cdr3_aa: CATSRPKDRREQYF; cdr3_nt: TGTGCCACCAGCAGACCGAAGGACAGGAGGGAGCAGTACTTC